This T cell receptor beta chain was found in a study of control samples from healthy donors and cancer patients. Assay: immunoSEQ multiplex PCR; the TCRdb copy retains only in-frame clones and omits some. The repertoire consists of some 45,000 clones, with approximately 90% occurring once and the leading ten covering about a fifth. CDR3 size: 13 residues. The J segment lost 8 bases and the V segment lost 4 bases, leaving 6 bases of the junction unmatched. The germline V gene has CDR1 LNHDA and CDR2 SQIVND (reference sequence). The receptor was isolated from a woman between 40 and 50 years old with head and neck cancer. Material: PBMCs. The chain employs TRBV19 and TRBJ1-2; TRBD1 matches 8 bases. The CDR3 protein is CASSNRTGRGYTF. CDR3 nucleotides: TGTGCCAGTAGTAACAGGACAGGGAGGGGCTACACCTTC.